This T cell receptor (beta chain) was identified during a study of prognosis after radiotherapy for stage I lung cancer. This clonotype was seen at least ten times. Its specificity is unknown. Amplicons of TCR beta CDR3 were generated from genomic DNA by two-round multiplex PCR. Initially, in first-round PCR, primers specific to each TRBV and TRBJ gene were used. Each CDR3 protein gets one entry after TCRdb re-called the multiplex PCR reads with MiXCR. The profile shows tens of thousands of distinct CDR3 sequences, about a quarter of them singletons. General study points: Reportedly, TRBV and TRBJ gene usage varied with metastasis presence.

Trimming left V 2 bases short and J 6 bases short, with 11 bases between. Germline-derived CDR1 and CDR2 are MGHRA and YSYEKL. CDR3 size: 15 residues. The source material was PBMCs, sampled before or after stereotactic body radiation therapy (not recorded which). This TCR derives from a donor aged 50 or older with non-small cell lung cancer. The chain is built from TRBV4-1 and TRBJ1-6, with D possibly TRBD1 on 5 matching bases. The CDR3, as DNA: TGCGCCAGCAGCCAAACGGGGGTGGGTAATTCACCCCTCCACTTT. This translates into CASSQTGVGNSPLHF.